The clone carrying this T cell receptor beta chain was counted a few times. Germline CDR1 SGHKS, CDR2 YYEKEE (reference sequence). The ends lost 0 bases at V and 5 bases at J; junction bases unmatched: 5. The CDR3 has 15 amino acids. Authors' analysis steps: Cell counts per sample came from amplifying reference gene primers. Sequencing was performed with immunoSEQ multiplex PCR; in TCRdb, only in-frame clones are kept and a portion is missing. V, J and clone size are those of that table, while D and trimming were read from the DNA. The table has about 190,000 clones, more than 85% seen once. The entry originates in a study of blood T cell repertoires in COVID-19. Study-level information: Spain, Italy and the United States supplied samples that represented acute and convalescent COVID-19. PBMCs, B-cell-depleted T cells, or T cells were the source of the cDNA or gDNA that made up the material.

The material sequenced was peripheral blood. The chain combines TRBV5-5 with TRBJ1-5; TRBD1 matches 7 bases. The TCR comes from a man aged 30 to 45 with acute or convalescent COVID-19. CDR3 DNA: TGTGCCAGCAGCTTGGACAGGGGCGGTTATCAGCCCCAGCATTTT. Protein product: CASSLDRGGYQPQHF.